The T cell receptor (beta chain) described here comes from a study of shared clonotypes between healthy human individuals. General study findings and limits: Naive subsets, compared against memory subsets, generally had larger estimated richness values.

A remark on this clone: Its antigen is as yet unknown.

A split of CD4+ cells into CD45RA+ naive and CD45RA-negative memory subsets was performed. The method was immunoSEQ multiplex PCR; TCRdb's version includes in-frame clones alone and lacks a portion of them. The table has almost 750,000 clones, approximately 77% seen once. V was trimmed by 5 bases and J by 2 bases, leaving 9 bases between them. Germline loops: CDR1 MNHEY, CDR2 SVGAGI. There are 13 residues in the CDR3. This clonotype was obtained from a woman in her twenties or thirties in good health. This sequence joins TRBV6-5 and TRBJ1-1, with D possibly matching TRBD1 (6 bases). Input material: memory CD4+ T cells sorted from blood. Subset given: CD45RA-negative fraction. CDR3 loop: CASSGGTNTEAFF. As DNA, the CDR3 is TGTGCCAGCAGTGGCGGGACAAACACTGAAGCTTTCTTT.